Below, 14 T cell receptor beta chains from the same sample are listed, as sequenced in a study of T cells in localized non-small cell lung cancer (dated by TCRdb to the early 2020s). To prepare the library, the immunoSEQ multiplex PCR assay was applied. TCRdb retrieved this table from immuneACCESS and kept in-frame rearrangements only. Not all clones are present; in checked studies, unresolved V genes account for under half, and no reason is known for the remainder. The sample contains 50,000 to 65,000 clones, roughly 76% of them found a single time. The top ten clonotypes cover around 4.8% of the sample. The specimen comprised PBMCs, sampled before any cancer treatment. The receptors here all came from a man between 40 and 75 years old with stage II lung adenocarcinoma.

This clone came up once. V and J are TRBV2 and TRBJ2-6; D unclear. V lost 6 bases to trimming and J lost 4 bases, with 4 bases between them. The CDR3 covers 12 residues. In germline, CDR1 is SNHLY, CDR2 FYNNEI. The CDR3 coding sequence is TGTGCCAGCAGGAGGGGGGCCAACGTCCTGACTTTC. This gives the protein CASRRGANVLTF.

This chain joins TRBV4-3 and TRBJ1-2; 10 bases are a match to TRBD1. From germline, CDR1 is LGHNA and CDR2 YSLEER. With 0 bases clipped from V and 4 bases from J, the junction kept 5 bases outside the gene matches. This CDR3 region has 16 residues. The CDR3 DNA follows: TGCGCCAGCAGCCAAGAAACGGACAGGGGGGTCTATGGCTACACCTTC. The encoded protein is CASSQETDRGVYGYTF.

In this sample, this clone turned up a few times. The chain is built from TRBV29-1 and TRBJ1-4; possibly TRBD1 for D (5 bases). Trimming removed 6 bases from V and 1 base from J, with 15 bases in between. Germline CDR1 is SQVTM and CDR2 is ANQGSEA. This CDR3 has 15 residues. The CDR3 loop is CSVQGQGGTNEKLFF. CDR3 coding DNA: TGCAGCGTCCAAGGGCAGGGTGGAACTAATGAAAAACTGTTTTTT.

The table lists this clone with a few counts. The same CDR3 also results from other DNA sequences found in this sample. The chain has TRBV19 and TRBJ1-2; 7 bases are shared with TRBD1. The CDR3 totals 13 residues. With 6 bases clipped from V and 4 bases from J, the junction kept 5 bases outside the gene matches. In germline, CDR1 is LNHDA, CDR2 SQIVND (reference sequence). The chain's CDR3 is CASSLTGVYGYTF. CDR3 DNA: TGTGCCAGTAGCCTCACAGGGGTCTATGGCTACACCTTC.

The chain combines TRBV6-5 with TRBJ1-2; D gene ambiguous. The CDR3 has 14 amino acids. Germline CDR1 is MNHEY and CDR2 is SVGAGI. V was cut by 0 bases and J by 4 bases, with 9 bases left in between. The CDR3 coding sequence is TGTGCCAGCAGTTACTCGCCGCGGATCTATGGCTACACCTTC. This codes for CASSYSPRIYGYTF.

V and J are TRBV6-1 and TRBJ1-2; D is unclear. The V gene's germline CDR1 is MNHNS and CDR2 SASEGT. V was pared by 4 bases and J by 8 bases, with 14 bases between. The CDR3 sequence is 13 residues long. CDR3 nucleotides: TGTGCCAGCAGTGCGGCAGGCAAGCGGGGCTACACCTTC. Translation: CASSAAGKRGYTF.

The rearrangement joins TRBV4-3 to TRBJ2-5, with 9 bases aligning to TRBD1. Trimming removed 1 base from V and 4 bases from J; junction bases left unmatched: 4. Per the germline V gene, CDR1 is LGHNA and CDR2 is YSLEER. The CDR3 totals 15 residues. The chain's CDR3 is CASSQGRGQGETQYF. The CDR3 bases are TGCGCCAGCAGCCAAGGAAGGGGACAGGGAGAGACCCAGTACTTC.

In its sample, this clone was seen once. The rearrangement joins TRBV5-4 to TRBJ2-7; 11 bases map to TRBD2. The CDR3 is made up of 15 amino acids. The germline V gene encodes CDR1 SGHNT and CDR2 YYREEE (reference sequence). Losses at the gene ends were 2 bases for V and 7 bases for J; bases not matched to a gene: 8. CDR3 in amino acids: CASSFSGRALGEQYF. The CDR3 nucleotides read TGTGCCAGCAGCTTTAGCGGGAGGGCCTTAGGGGAGCAGTACTTC.

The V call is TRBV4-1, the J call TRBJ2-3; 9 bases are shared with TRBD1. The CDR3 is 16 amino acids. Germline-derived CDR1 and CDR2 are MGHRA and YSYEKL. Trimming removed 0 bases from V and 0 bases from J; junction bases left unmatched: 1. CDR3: CASSQEGTGSTDTQYF. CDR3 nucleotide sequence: TGCGCCAGCAGCCAAGAAGGGACAGGGAGCACAGATACGCAGTATTTT.

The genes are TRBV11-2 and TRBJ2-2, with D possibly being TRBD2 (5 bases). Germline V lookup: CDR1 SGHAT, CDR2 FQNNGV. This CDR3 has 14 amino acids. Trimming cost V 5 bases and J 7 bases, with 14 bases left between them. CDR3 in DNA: TGTGCCAGCAGCACCATACTAGACGGCGGGGAGCTGTTTTTT. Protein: CASSTILDGGELFF.

Written as DNA, the CDR3 is TGCGCCAGCAGCTTGACAGGGGGAACGAACACTGAAGCTTTCTTT. The encoded protein is CASSLTGGTNTEAFF. The chain couples TRBV5-1 to TRBJ1-1; 8 nucleotides match TRBD1. The CDR3 is 15 residues long. Germline assignment: CDR1 SGHRS and CDR2 YFSETQ. The V and J ends lost 1 base and 1 base, in that order; junction bases with no gene match: 3.

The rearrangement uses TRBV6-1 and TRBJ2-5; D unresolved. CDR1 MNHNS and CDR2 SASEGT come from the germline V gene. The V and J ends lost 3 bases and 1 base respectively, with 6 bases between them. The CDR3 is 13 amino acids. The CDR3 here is CASSETAQETQYF. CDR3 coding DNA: TGTGCCAGCAGTGAGACGGCCCAAGAGACCCAGTACTTC.

The CDR3 sequence is CASGLPGGQKETQYF. CDR3 DNA sequence: TGTGCTAGTGGTCTCCCCGGGGGACAGAAAGAGACCCAGTACTTC. The chain recombines TRBV12-5 with TRBJ2-5, with D possibly TRBD1 on 7 matching bases. Trimming removed 5 bases from V and 3 bases from J, with 16 bases in between. The CDR3 is 15 amino acids. CDR1 and CDR2 from the germline V gene are LGHNT and FRNRAP.

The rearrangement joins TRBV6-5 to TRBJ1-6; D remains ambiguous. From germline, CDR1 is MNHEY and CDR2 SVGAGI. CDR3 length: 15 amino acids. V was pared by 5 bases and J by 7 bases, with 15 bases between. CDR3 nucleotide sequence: TGTGCCAGCAGTACGTCTATCCGACGAAATTCACCCCTCCACTTT. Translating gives CASSTSIRRNSPLHF.